The next 32 T cell receptor beta chains were all read from a single sample in a study of regulatory T cells in long-lasting Graves disease. Time point denoted: newly diagnosed GD, antithyroid drugs for less than 3 months. RNA from PBMCs was the source of the TCR library. Through Arm-PCR of CDR3 regions and iRepertoire HTBI primers, TCR beta libraries were built. TCRdb itself ran the multiplex PCR reads through MiXCR, one entry per CDR3 protein. The sample has about 560,000 distinct CDR3 sequences; around 15% are singletons. These records were also assigned to another study, of T cells in Graves' hyperthyroidism and ophthalmopathy.

Sequences were derived from peripheral blood mononuclear cells (PBMCs), sampled at new diagnosis, from a patient treated with antithyroid drugs. The receptors were gathered from a man aged 18-30 years with Graves disease.

This chain links TRBV15 with TRBJ2-1, with D possibly being TRBD2 (5 bases). Germline values: CDR1 LNHNV, CDR2 YYDKDF (reference sequence). CDR3 length: 13 amino acids. Trimming took off 2 bases at V and 10 bases at J, with 12 bases between the two ends. In DNA, the CDR3 is TGTGCCACCAGCAGACTATACGAGGGAGAGCAGTTCTTC. Translation gives CATSRLYEGEQFF.

This clonotype was detected ten times or more. The chain combines TRBV5-1 with TRBJ2-7; tentative D call: TRBD1 (6 bases). CDR1 is SGHRS and CDR2 is YFSETQ in the germline V gene. With 3 bases removed from V and 5 bases from J, the gap between germline ends came to 18 bases. The CDR3 sequence is 15 residues long. CDR3 protein: CASSSDRGGFDEQYF. The CDR3 nucleotides read TGCGCCAGCAGCTCGGATCGAGGGGGTTTCGACGAGCAGTACTTC.

This clonotype appeared a few times. This chain uses TRBV6-1 with TRBJ1-4; 7 nucleotides agree with TRBD1. The V gene's germline CDR1 is MNHNS and CDR2 SASEGT. Germline trimming cut 5 bases from V and 14 bases from J; bases unmatched to any gene: 8. The CDR3 runs to 12 residues. The CDR3 protein is CASSQDRADLFF. CDR3 coding DNA: TGTGCCAGCAGTCAAGACAGGGCTGATCTGTTTTTT.

V gene TRBV27 combines with J gene TRBJ1-2; the D gene is possibly TRBD1 (5 bases). The V gene lost 0 bases and the J gene lost 8 bases, with 16 bases spanning the gap. CDR3 length equals 15 residues. Per the germline V gene, CDR1 is MNHEY and CDR2 is SMNVEV (reference sequence). DNA of the CDR3: TGTGCCAGCAGTTTATCGAAGGGAGGGGCGGGGGGCTACACCTTC. This sequence encodes CASSLSKGGAGGYTF.

This clonotype was seen more than once but under ten times. This chain joins TRBV20-1 and TRBJ2-1, with D uncertain. This CDR3 spans 11 amino acids. CDR1 and CDR2 from the germline V gene are DFQATT and SNEGSKA (reference sequence). V gave up 4 bases and J gave up 4 bases, with 5 bases separating them. The CDR3 coding sequence is TGCAGTGCTAACGAGTACAATGAGCAGTTCTTC. It specifies CSANEYNEQFF.

In this sample, this clonotype turned up a few times. The rearrangement links TRBV2 to TRBJ1-2; D is unresolved. There are 16 residues in the CDR3. Germline V CDR1 and CDR2: SNHLY, FYNNEI. V was cut by 1 base and J by 4 bases, with 16 bases left in between. The CDR3 spells CASSEGLFPAVYGYTF. DNA for the CDR3: TGTGCCAGCAGTGAAGGGCTATTCCCGGCCGTCTATGGCTACACCTTC.

The sample holds many counts of this clonotype. V is TRBV6-2 or TRBV6-3 and J is TRBJ2-1; 8 bases are a match to TRBD2. Germline CDR1 and CDR2: MNHEY and SVGEGT. J gave up 6 bases and V 0 bases, and 7 bases lay outside the gene matches. The CDR3 sequence is 16 residues long. The CDR3 DNA is TGTGCCAGCAGTTACTCGGGGACTAGGAGGTCCAATGAGCAGTTCTTC. It yields the protein CASSYSGTRRSNEQFF.

This chain uses TRBV6-2 or TRBV6-3 with TRBJ2-5; 13 bases line up with TRBD2. This CDR3 comprises 15 residues. The germline CDR1 and CDR2 sequences are MNHEY and SVGEGT. V dropped 8 bases and J dropped 4; count of bases not matched to a gene: 7. The CDR3 sequence: CASGLRLAGGETQYF. DNA for the CDR3: TGTGCCAGCGGCCTAAGACTAGCGGGAGGAGAGACCCAGTACTTC.

This clonotype was seen many times. The rearrangement links TRBV29-1 to TRBJ1-5; D gene ambiguous. CDR1 is SQVTM and CDR2 is ANQGSEA in the germline V gene. Between the trimmed V and J ends, which lost 4 bases and 0 bases, there was a span of 7 bases. This CDR3 has 13 amino acids. The CDR3 protein is CSVGGNSNQPQHF. The CDR3 DNA sequence: TGCAGCGTTGGAGGGAATAGCAATCAGCCCCAGCATTTT.

This clonotype was seen a handful of times. V usage is TRBV7-3 and J usage is TRBJ2-7; D may be TRBD1 (6 bases). CDR1 and CDR2 from the germline V gene are SGHTA and FQGTGA. The CDR3 loop spans 13 amino acids. Trimming took off 7 bases at V and 4 bases at J, with 14 bases between the two ends. The CDR3 is CASKARGSYEQYF. For the CDR3, the DNA is TGTGCCAGCAAAGCCAGGGGATCATACGAGCAGTACTTC.

Many counts were recorded for this clonotype. This chain joins TRBV12-3 or TRBV12-4 and TRBJ2-5; 12 nucleotides line up with TRBD2. After removal of 5 bases from V and 6 bases from J, the junction contained 10 bases not matched to a gene. There are 16 residues in the CDR3. This CDR3 reads CASSHRLAGDKKTQYF. The CDR3, as DNA: TGTGCCAGCAGTCATAGACTAGCGGGAGATAAGAAGACCCAGTACTTC.

Only a few counts were recorded for this clonotype. One end of the junction fails to match germline, which may point to a read error. This rearrangement joins TRBV11-1 to TRBJ2-3, with no clear D. CDR1 is SGHAT and CDR2 is FQDESV in the germline V gene (reference sequence). CDR3 length: 13 residues. The CDR3 sequence: CASTEGRTDTQYF. DNA for the CDR3: TGCGCCAGCACCGAAGGCCGCACAGATACGCAGTATTTT.

This clonotype has just a few counts. J is TRBJ2-7 and V is TRBV2, with 9 bases that match TRBD1. CDR3 length equals 13 residues. Germline-derived CDR1 and CDR2 are SNHLY and FYNNEI. The trim removed 6 bases at V and 3 bases at J, leaving 3 bases unmatched. DNA for the CDR3: TGTGCCAGCAGGGGGACAGGGAACTACGAGCAGTACTTC. Encoded protein: CASRGTGNYEQYF.

This clonotype was found many times. The chain joins TRBV7-8 to TRBJ2-3; 8 bases line up with TRBD2. Looked up from germline, CDR1 is SGHVS and CDR2 is FQNEAQ. The length of the CDR3 is 14 residues. The trim removed 5 bases at V and 8 bases at J, leaving 9 bases unmatched. CDR3 nucleotide sequence: TGTGCCAGCAGCCAAGCGGGAGTTTCGGGTACGCAGTATTTT. Its translation: CASSQAGVSGTQYF.

This clonotype was observed at least ten times. The V and J genes are TRBV28 and TRBJ2-7; 12 bases align to TRBD1. The germline V gene has CDR1 MDHEN and CDR2 SYDVKM. V dropped 6 bases and J dropped 0; count of bases not matched to a gene: 3. CDR3 length equals 15 residues. The CDR3 here is CASRAGQGASYEQYF. For the CDR3, the DNA is TGTGCCAGCAGAGCGGGACAGGGGGCCTCCTACGAGCAGTACTTC.

This sequence joins TRBV6-2 or TRBV6-3 and TRBJ2-7; 12 bases agree with TRBD2. The CDR3 covers 23 residues. Germline V gene lookup returns CDR1 MNHEY and CDR2 SVGEGT. J lost 3 bases, V lost 0 bases, and 24 bases had no gene match. CDR3 region: CASSYSIVSWQGRLAGDFYEQYF. Here the CDR3 DNA reads TGTGCCAGCAGTTACTCGATTGTATCGTGGCAGGGGAGACTAGCGGGAGATTTCTACGAGCAGTACTTC.

The chain couples TRBV20-1 to TRBJ1-4, with a possible D match to TRBD1 (5 bases). The CDR3 has 13 residues. Trimming cost V 4 bases and J 4 bases, with 10 bases left between them. From germline, CDR1 is DFQATT and CDR2 SNEGSKA (reference sequence). The CDR3: CSAMRGLNEKLFF. The CDR3 region has the DNA TGCAGTGCTATGCGGGGCCTTAATGAAAAACTGTTTTTT.

This clonotype was seen many times. The chain joins TRBV2 to TRBJ1-2; TRBD1 is a possible D gene (5 bases). In germline, CDR1 is SNHLY, CDR2 FYNNEI. The CDR3 consists of 14 residues. The V and J ends lost 6 bases and 3 bases respectively, with 14 bases between them. CDR3 DNA sequence: TGTGCCAGCAGAGATCAGGCAGGGTACTATGGCTACACCTTC. Amino acids: CASRDQAGYYGYTF.

The V and J genes are TRBV9 and TRBJ1-2; 11 bases are shared with TRBD1. The V gene end was trimmed by 5 bases and the J gene end by 4 bases; junction bases not matched to a gene: 13. The germline gives CDR1 SGDLS, CDR2 YYNGEE. CDR3 size: 17 residues. The CDR3 DNA reads TGTGCCAGCAGTCCTCGCGGAGGGACAGGGGGAGTCTATGGCTACACCTTC. This sequence encodes CASSPRGGTGGVYGYTF. The full variable domain, its missing parts supplied by reference TRBV9 and TRBJ1-2, is DSGVTQTPKHLITATGQRVTLRCSPRSGDLSVYWYQQSLDQGLQFLIQYYNGEERAKGNILERFSAQQFPDLHSELNLSSLELGDSALYFCASSPRGGTGGVYGYTFGSGTRLTVV.

This clonotype has a count of ten or more. The rearrangement uses TRBV11-2 and TRBJ2-3, with D unresolved. CDR3 length equals 15 residues. Germline V lookup: CDR1 SGHAT, CDR2 FQNNGV. V was clipped by 5 bases and J by 4 bases, with 16 bases between them. The CDR3 reads CASSPRLSQADTQYF. Here the CDR3 DNA reads TGTGCCAGCAGCCCCCGCTTAAGTCAGGCAGATACGCAGTATTTT.

The V gene is TRBV28, the J gene TRBJ2-2; D unclear. Looked up from germline, CDR1 is MDHEN and CDR2 is SYDVKM. CDR3 length: 15 residues. The germline V and J ends were trimmed by 5 bases and 0 bases, with 10 bases remaining between them. CDR3 amino acids: CASSAYYANTGELFF. CDR3 DNA sequence: TGTGCCAGCAGTGCCTACTACGCGAACACCGGGGAGCTGTTTTTT.

This clonotype was counted many times. This chain links TRBV6-5 with TRBJ2-7, with D possibly matching TRBD1 (5 bases). Germline V gene sequence: CDR1 MNHEY, CDR2 SVGAGI. CDR3 length: 16 amino acids. Trimming shortened V by 2 bases and J by 0 bases, and 14 bases separated the two germline ends. CDR3 loop: CASSYRSRVPSYEQYF. CDR3 DNA: TGTGCCAGCAGTTACCGGAGCAGGGTACCCTCCTACGAGCAGTACTTC.

In its sample, this clonotype was seen a few times. For the CDR3, the DNA is TGTGCCAGTAGTACCTACAGGGGGACCTATGGCTACACCTTC. This gives the protein CASSTYRGTYGYTF. The J gene is TRBJ1-2, the V gene TRBV19; 8 bases line up with TRBD1. The CDR3 is made up of 14 amino acids. CDR1 is LNHDA and CDR2 is SQIVND in the germline V gene (reference sequence). Trimming removed 4 bases from V and 4 bases from J; junction bases left unmatched: 5. The variable domain in full, completed from reference TRBV19 and TRBJ1-2, reads DGGITQSPKYLFRKEGQNVTLSCEQNLNHDAMYWYRQDPGQGLRLIYYSQIVNDFQKGDIAEGYSVSREKKESFPLTVTSAQKNPTAFYLCASSTYRGTYGYTFGSGTRLTVV.

The V call is TRBV6-2 or TRBV6-3, the J call TRBJ2-3; 9 bases map to TRBD2. The germline V gene encodes CDR1 MNHEY and CDR2 SVGEGT. CDR3 length: 19 amino acids. V lost 0 bases, J lost 4 bases, and 14 bases stayed unmatched. The CDR3, as DNA: TGTGCCAGCAGTTACTCGATCGGTGCGGGAGGGCCTCACGCAGATACGCAGTATTTT. It yields the protein CASSYSIGAGGPHADTQYF.

The sample holds many counts of this clonotype. This chain uses TRBV30 with TRBJ1-1; D remains ambiguous. Germline CDR1 reads GTSNPN; CDR2 reads SVGIG (reference sequence). The CDR3 length is 10 residues. V lost 3 bases and J 5 bases, leaving 4 bases between the germline ends. The CDR3 region is CAWSRTEAFF. CDR3 bases: TGTGCCTGGAGCCGAACTGAAGCTTTCTTT. The whole variable domain, filled in from reference TRBV30 and TRBJ1-1, reads SQTIHQWPATLVQPVGSPLSLECTVEGTSNPNLYWYRQAAGRGLQLLFYSVGIGQISSEVPQNLSASRPQDRQFILSSKKLLLSDSGFYLCAWSRTEAFFGQGTRLTVV.

The gene calls are TRBV7-2 and TRBJ1-3, with TRBD1 matching 7 bases. The J segment lost 0 bases and the V segment lost 8 bases, leaving 7 bases of the junction unmatched. CDR1 is SGHTA and CDR2 is FQGNSA in the germline V gene. The length of the CDR3 is 15 residues. Here the CDR3 reads CASGDSAGSGNTIYF. The CDR3 DNA reads TGTGCCAGCGGGGACAGCGCTGGCTCTGGAAACACCATATATTTT.

This clonotype was observed a few times. The chain joins TRBV3-1 to TRBJ1-2, with 10 bases that match TRBD1. The germline V gene has CDR1 LGHDT and CDR2 YNNKEL (reference sequence). J lost 6 bases, V lost 1 base, and 5 bases had no gene match. CDR3 length equals 15 residues. The CDR3 region is CASSQVVGTGDGYTF. As DNA, the CDR3 is TGTGCCAGCAGCCAAGTTGTAGGGACAGGGGATGGCTACACCTTC.

This rearrangement joins TRBV9 to TRBJ2-3; TRBD2 aligns across 7 bases. Trimming removed 0 bases from V and 1 base from J; junction bases left unmatched: 8. The CDR3 contains 17 residues. Looked up from germline, CDR1 is SGDLS and CDR2 is YYNGEE. CDR3 protein: CASSVDLSSGCTDTQYF. DNA of the CDR3: TGTGCCAGCAGCGTAGACTTGTCTAGCGGTTGCACAGATACGCAGTATTTT.

This clonotype was seen a handful of times. This chain connects TRBV27 to TRBJ1-1, with D tentatively TRBD1 (5 bases). CDR1 is MNHEY and CDR2 is SMNVEV in the germline V gene (reference sequence). V lost 5 bases to trimming and J lost 8 bases, with 18 bases between them. The CDR3 is 14 residues long. CDR3 region: CASSITGRPREAFF. DNA of the CDR3: TGTGCCAGCAGTATAACAGGTAGACCACGAGAAGCTTTCTTT.

The sample holds a few counts of this clonotype. The chain carries TRBV10-1 and TRBJ2-7; D ambiguous. Trimming took off 6 bases at V and 6 bases at J, with 12 bases between the two ends. CDR1 and CDR2 from the germline V gene are WNHNN and SYGVQD (reference sequence). CDR3 length: 12 residues. The CDR3 region is CASRTGQCEQYF. As DNA, the CDR3 is TGCGCCAGCAGGACCGGCCAGTGCGAGCAGTACTTC.

For this clonotype: The junction differs from germline at one of its ends, possibly a read error. The chain has TRBV12-3 or TRBV12-4 and TRBJ1-4, with D possibly matching TRBD1 (6 bases). This CDR3 region has 16 residues. The CDR3 DNA reads as TGTGCCAACAGTTTAATTGTCGGGGGGCTCAATGAAAAACTGTTTTTT. It codes for CANSLIVGGLNEKLFF.

This clonotype was observed many times. The chain has TRBV11-2 and TRBJ2-1, with 10 bases that match TRBD2. The CDR3 has 21 amino acids. The V and J ends lost 2 bases and 10 bases, in that order; junction bases with no gene match: 26. The germline CDR1 and CDR2 sequences are SGHAT and FQNNGV. This CDR3 reads CASSLYGGMASGSVLAEEQFF. The CDR3 DNA is TGTGCCAGCAGCTTATACGGGGGGATGGCTAGCGGGAGTGTCTTGGCAGAGGAGCAGTTCTTC.